This T cell receptor beta chain appears in the sequencing data of a study of OX40 agonist ivuxolimab in advanced cancers. As for the study in general: Under the entry rules, prior anti-PD-1, anti-PD-L1 or anti-CTLA-4 therapy was allowed, and approximately 40% had some. The study's findings and limits: The study found among the lowest clonal expansion in partial responders at 0.1-3.0 mg/kg.

As to this clone: Its specificity is not known.

Sequencing used immunoSEQ multiplex PCR; TCRdb keeps in-frame clones, though not all of them. The sample contains approximately 77,000 clones, roughly 91% of which appear only once. The germline CDR1 and CDR2 sequences are ENHRY and SYGVKD. Trimming took 2 bases from V and 4 from J, leaving 14 bases between them. This CDR3 is 15 amino acids long. J is TRBJ1-2 and V is TRBV10-3, with unresolved D. The origin of this receptor is an adult with an advanced solid tumor such as melanoma, head and neck, liver or kidney cancer. Sequenced here: CD4+ or CD8+ T cells sorted from blood, sampled in a trial of the OX40 agonist ivuxolimab. In DNA form, the CDR3 reads TGTGCCATCAGTGAGGGACGGAGTAACCTCTATGGCTACACCTTC. It specifies CAISEGRSNLYGYTF.